Below are 10 T cell receptor beta chains sequenced from a single sample in a study of cytotoxic CD8 clonotypes in ibrutinib-treated CLL. Sequenced by immunoSEQ multiplex PCR; TCRdb stores in-frame clones only, minus some. This sample has roughly 330,000 clones, with 67% found just once. The source material was PBMCs, sampled after 36 months of ibrutinib treatment. The receptors come from a human donor with chronic lymphocytic leukemia.

The sample holds a few counts of this clone. The chain links TRBV18 to TRBJ1-5; D might be TRBD1 (6 bases). Trimming cost V 2 bases and J 6 bases, with 14 bases left between them. The CDR3 has 15 residues. Per the germline V gene, CDR1 is KGHSH and CDR2 is LQKENI. CDR3 bases: TGTGCCAGCTCACCATACCCAGGGGAGGCTCAGCCCCAGCATTTT. Translating it yields CASSPYPGEAQPQHF.

The rearrangement uses TRBV5-4 and TRBJ1-1; D is ambiguous. The V end was cut by 1 base, the J end by 4 bases, with 14 bases between. The CDR3 spans 15 residues. The germline V gene has CDR1 SGHNT and CDR2 YYREEE (reference sequence). CDR3 sequence reads: CASSLPSWFGTEAFF. The CDR3 DNA follows: TGTGCCAGCAGCTTGCCCAGTTGGTTTGGCACTGAAGCTTTCTTT. The full variable domain, completed using reference TRBV5-4 and TRBJ1-1, is ETGVTQSPTHLIKTRGQQVTLRCSSQSGHNTVSWYQQALGQGPQFIFQYYREEENGRGNFPPRFSGLQFPNYSSELNVNALELDDSALYLCASSLPSWFGTEAFFGQGTRLTVV.

This clone was seen more than once but under ten times. V is TRBV15 and J is TRBJ1-1, with D hard to call. This CDR3 comprises 13 residues. V was trimmed by 3 bases and J by 6 bases, leaving 11 bases between them. CDR1 and CDR2 from the germline V gene are LNHNV and YYDKDF (reference sequence). CDR3 sequence (DNA): TGTGCCACCAGCAGTGCTTCCCTCGCTGAAGCTTTCTTT. It encodes CATSSASLAEAFF.

The chain employs TRBV9 and TRBJ2-2, with 8 positions matching TRBD2. CDR3 length equals 16 residues. Trimming at V came to 1 base and at J to 3 bases, leaving 5 bases not matched to a gene. Germline assignment: CDR1 SGDLS and CDR2 YYNGEE. The DNA for the CDR3 is TGTGCCAGCAGCGTATCCGGGGGGGTGGACACCGGGGAGCTGTTTTTT. Translation gives CASSVSGGVDTGELFF.

V gene TRBV7-9 combines with J gene TRBJ2-7, with TRBD1 matching over 12 bases. V was clipped by 3 bases and J by 5 bases; unmatched bases: 8. The CDR3 extends over 16 amino acids. Germline-derived CDR1 and CDR2 are SEHNR and FQNEAQ (reference sequence). The CDR3: CASSFGGQGATNEQYF. The CDR3 DNA is TGTGCCAGCAGCTTTGGGGGACAGGGGGCTACCAACGAGCAGTACTTC. The complete variable domain, with remaining parts taken from reference TRBV7-9 and TRBJ2-7, reads DTGVSQNPRHKITKRGQNVTFRCDPISEHNRLYWYRQTLGQGPEFLTYFQNEAQLEKSRLLSDRFSAERPKGSFSTLEIQRTEQGDSAMYLCASSFGGQGATNEQYFGPGTRLTVT.

The V gene is TRBV29-1, the J gene TRBJ2-7, with 8 bases lining up with TRBD1. Trimming took 4 bases from V and 1 from J; bases not matched to a gene: 6. Germline CDR1 SQVTM, CDR2 ANQGSEA. There are 14 residues in the CDR3. CDR3 nucleotide sequence: TGCAGCGTTGTAGTCAGGGGGCTATCCTACGAGCAGTACTTC. The encoded protein is CSVVVRGLSYEQYF.

The gene calls are TRBV9 and TRBJ1-1, with D possibly being TRBD1 (5 bases). CDR3 length: 17 amino acids. Germline values: CDR1 SGDLS, CDR2 YYNGEE. The ends were cut back, 0 bases at V and 1 base at J, with 16 bases in the middle. This chain's CDR3 is CASSVAVPGHWNTEAFF. As DNA, the CDR3 is TGTGCCAGCAGCGTAGCTGTGCCAGGACATTGGAACACTGAAGCTTTCTTT.

A word on this clone: The junction departs from the called germline gene at one end, perhaps through a read error. The chain couples TRBV2 to TRBJ2-5; 7 bases fit TRBD2. Germline CDR1 SNHLY, CDR2 FYNNEI. The CDR3 has 14 amino acids. DNA for the CDR3: TGTGCCAGCAGGGAAGCGGGGCTCCCGGGGACCCAGTACTTC. Its translation: CASREAGLPGTQYF.

This chain uses TRBV5-1 with TRBJ2-7; a possible D gene is TRBD2 (5 bases). There are 14 residues in the CDR3. Per germline, CDR1 SGHRS and CDR2 YFSETQ. V was shortened by 0 bases and J by 3 bases, with 10 bases between the two germline ends. The CDR3 nucleotides read TGCGCCAGCAGCTTGGGACTATCCGACTACGAGCAGTACTTC. Translated: CASSLGLSDYEQYF.

This clone was observed a few times. J is TRBJ1-3 and V is TRBV7-2; the D is unclear. The germline gives CDR1 SGHTA, CDR2 FQGNSA. The length of the CDR3 is 14 residues. V lost 5 bases, J lost 0 bases, and 8 bases lay in between. CDR3 residues: CASSRRASGNTIYF. CDR3 DNA sequence: TGTGCCAGCAGCCGACGGGCCTCTGGAAACACCATATATTTT.